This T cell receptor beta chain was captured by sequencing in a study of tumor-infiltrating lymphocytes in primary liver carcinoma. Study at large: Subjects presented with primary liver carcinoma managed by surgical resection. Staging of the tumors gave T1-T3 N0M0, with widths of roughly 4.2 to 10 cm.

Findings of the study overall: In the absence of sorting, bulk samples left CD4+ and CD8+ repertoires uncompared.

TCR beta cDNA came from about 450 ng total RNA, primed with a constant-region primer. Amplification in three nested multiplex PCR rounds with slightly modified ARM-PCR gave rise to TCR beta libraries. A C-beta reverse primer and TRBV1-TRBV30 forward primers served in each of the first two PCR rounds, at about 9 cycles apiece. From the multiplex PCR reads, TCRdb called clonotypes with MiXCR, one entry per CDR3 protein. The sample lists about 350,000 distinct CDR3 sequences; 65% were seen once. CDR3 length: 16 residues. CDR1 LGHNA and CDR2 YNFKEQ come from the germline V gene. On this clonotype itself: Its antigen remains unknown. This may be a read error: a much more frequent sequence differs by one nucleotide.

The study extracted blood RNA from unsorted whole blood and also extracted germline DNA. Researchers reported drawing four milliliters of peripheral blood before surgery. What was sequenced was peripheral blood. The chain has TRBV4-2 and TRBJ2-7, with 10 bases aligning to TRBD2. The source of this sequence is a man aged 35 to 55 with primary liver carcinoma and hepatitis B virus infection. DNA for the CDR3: TGTGCCAGCGGCCAAGATTCTCTAGCGGGAGTTCGCGAGCAGTACTTC. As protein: CASGQDSLAGVREQYF.